The rows below give T cell receptor beta chains drawn from one sample of a study of T-cell memory formation after mild COVID-19. TCRdb redid the calling of the 5' RACE reads with MiXCR, one entry per CDR3 protein. The sample includes hundreds of thousands of distinct CDR3 sequences, roughly 18% seen only once; the top ten take around 13%. Sequences were obtained from PBMCs or a T cell subset sorted from them (not recorded which). These receptors were obtained from an adult woman who had mild COVID-19 (a few samples of this study predate the infection). Cell type and time point are not known. CDR3s include the opening cysteine and the closing phenylalanine or tryptophan. The order of the fields is D gene, V gene, J gene, clone size, CDR3 protein, CDR3 DNA. D genes are given only for firm matches. Some rows have no size entry. The others give once, few or many, or a class for an expanded clone.

TRBD2	TRBV27	TRBJ2-5	few	CASSATRGGSRETQYF	TGTGCCAGCAGTGCAACTAGGGGCGGGAGTCGAGAGACCCAGTACTTC
.	TRBV5-1	TRBJ2-7	.	CASSWGGLSTSYEQYF	TGCGCCAGCAGCTGGGGGGGGCTCAGCACCTCCTACGAGCAGTACTTC
.	TRBV24-1	TRBJ2-1	few	CATSDLRNLSNEQFF	TGTGCCACCAGTGATTTGCGTAATCTAAGCAATGAGCAGTTCTTC
.	TRBV9	TRBJ1-1	.	CASSAEGGTDTEAFF	TGTGCCAGCAGCGCCGAGGGAGGCACGGACACTGAAGCTTTCTTT
.	TRBV9	TRBJ2-7	.	CASSGPGDEQYF	TGTGCCAGCAGCGGTCCGGGTGACGAGCAGTACTTC
.	TRBV7-9	TRBJ2-1	few	CASHQGFDEQFF	TGTGCCAGCCACCAGGGTTTCGATGAGCAGTTCTTC
TRBD1	TRBV4-1	TRBJ2-5	.	CASSPSQGQGTQYF	TGCGCCAGCAGCCCTTCACAGGGACAGGGGACCCAGTACTTC
TRBD2	TRBV10-3	TRBJ2-1	many	CAISELWASGPSTYNEQFF	TGTGCCATCAGTGAGCTGTGGGCTAGCGGTCCCTCGACCTACAATGAGCAGTTCTTC
TRBD2	TRBV7-8	TRBJ2-7	few	CASSLRRAAGSYEQYF	TGTGCCAGCAGCTTAAGGCGGGCAGCGGGGTCCTACGAGCAGTACTTC
.	TRBV4-1	TRBJ2-5	many	CASSQGGLETQYF	TGCGCCAGCAGCCAGGGAGGATTGGAGACCCAGTACTTC
TRBD1	TRBV5-1	TRBJ2-7	few	CASSVRQGSYEQYF	TGCGCCAGCAGCGTAAGACAGGGCAGTTACGAGCAGTACTTC
TRBD1	TRBV4-1	TRBJ1-2	few	CASSQGLRQGGSGYTF	TGCGCCAGCAGCCAAGGTCTGCGGCAGGGGGGTAGCGGCTACACCTTC
TRBD2	TRBV7-9	TRBJ2-7	few	CASSKSGGNYEQYF	TGTGCCAGCAGCAAAAGCGGGGGGAACTACGAGCAGTACTTC
TRBD2	TRBV6-5	TRBJ2-1	few	CASSYSIAGGMNNEQFF	TGTGCCAGCAGTTACTCTATAGCGGGAGGAATGAACAATGAGCAGTTCTTC
.	TRBV11-1	TRBJ1-2	.	CASSIQGVGYTF	TGTGCCAGCAGCATACAGGGCGTAGGCTACACCTTC
TRBD2	TRBV18	TRBJ2-7	few	CASSPGTSLSSYEQYF	TGTGCCAGCTCACCAGGGACTAGCCTTAGCTCCTACGAGCAGTACTTC
.	TRBV12-3/TRBV12-4	TRBJ2-7	many	CASSTSYEQYF	TGCGCCAGCAGCACCTCCTACGAGCAGTACTTC